The 22 T cell receptor beta chains listed next were all sequenced from one sample in a study of CD8+CD57+ T cells in acquired aplastic anemia. An expansion of CD8+CD57+ cells by flow cytometry had been shown in patients chosen for sequencing. Genomic DNA acted as the template from which TCR beta VDJ combination and CDR3 sequence profiling were carried out. TCRdb re-called the reads with MiXCR, one entry per CDR3 protein. Of 150,000 or so distinct CDR3 sequences in the sample, around 50% were seen once. Sequencing input: sorted CD4+, CD8+, or CD8+CD57+ T cells (not recorded which) from PBMCs. The receptor set was obtained from a human donor with aplastic anemia.

This clonotype appeared many times. This chain joins TRBV6-1 and TRBJ2-7, with TRBD1 identical over 8 bases. The V gene's germline CDR1 is MNHNS and CDR2 SASEGT. J gave up 6 bases and V 6 bases, and 1 base lay outside the gene matches. The CDR3 consists of 11 residues. Here the CDR3 reads CASRTGGEQYF. CDR3 DNA: TGTGCCAGCAGAACAGGGGGCGAGCAGTACTTC.

This chain links TRBV29-1 with TRBJ1-2; TRBD1 might be the D (5 bases). CDR3 length: 12 residues. CDR1 and CDR2 from the germline V gene are SQVTM and ANQGSEA. Trimming pared 1 base from V and 9 bases from J, leaving 12 bases between. The CDR3 sequence: CSVEVPRESYTF. For the CDR3, the DNA is TGCAGCGTTGAAGTCCCCAGGGAGAGCTACACCTTC.

Concerning this clonotype: The conserved closing phenylalanine or tryptophan is absent in this CDR3, likely reflecting a read error. The V gene is TRBV20-1, the J gene TRBJ1-2, with a tentative D call TRBD1 (6 bases). The CDR3 consists of 11 residues. Germline V gives CDR1 DFQATT, CDR2 SNEGSKA (reference sequence). CDR3 protein: CSARGGYGYTS. CDR3 coding DNA: TGTAGTGCTAGAGGGGGATATGGCTACACCTCC.

This rearrangement joins TRBV9 to TRBJ2-3, with TRBD2 matching over 13 bases. Per germline, CDR1 SGDLS and CDR2 YYNGEE. Trimming at V came to 3 bases and at J to 2 bases, leaving 15 bases not matched to a gene. CDR3 length: 20 residues. For the CDR3, the DNA is TGTGCCAGCAGCGCGAAACCGGGACTAGCGGGGAGGGATGCCACAGATACGCAGTATTTT. Translated, it gives CASSAKPGLAGRDATDTQYF.

This clonotype was found many times. CDR3 in amino acids: CATSDPGTISTDTQYF. DNA of the CDR3: TGTGCCACCAGTGATCCCGGGACGATCAGCACAGATACGCAGTATTTT. The chain has TRBV24-1 and TRBJ2-3, with D perhaps given as TRBD1 or TRBD2 (5 bases each). This CDR3 spans 16 amino acids. The germline gives CDR1 KGHDR, CDR2 SFDVKD. Trimming pared 3 bases from V and 0 bases from J, leaving 12 bases between.

Details on this clonotype: A read error may be the cause here, since a much bigger clone is one base away. The gene calls are TRBV5-1 and TRBJ2-3; D is possibly TRBD1 or TRBD2 (7 bases each). Germline assignment: CDR1 SGHRS and CDR2 YFSETQ. The CDR3 runs 17 residues. Trimming shortened V by 3 bases and J by 3 bases, and 20 bases separated the two germline ends. This CDR3 is CASSSTPTGRATDTQYF. The DNA for the CDR3 is TGCGCCAGCAGCTCGACCCCGACAGGGAGGGCGACAGATACGCAGTATTTT.

The CDR3 sequence is CSAPSTDYGYTF. DNA for the CDR3: TGCAGTGCTCCCTCTACGGATTATGGCTACACCTTC. The chain couples TRBV20-1 to TRBJ1-2; D not certain. Germline loops: CDR1 DFQATT, CDR2 SNEGSKA (reference sequence). Deletions cut 5 bases from V and 5 bases from J, with 12 bases between. This CDR3 has 12 residues.

A note on this clonotype: Without the conserved terminal phenylalanine or tryptophan, this CDR3 likely stems from a read error. The chain uses TRBV9 and TRBJ2-5; D call uncertain. The CDR3 extends over 11 amino acids. In germline, CDR1 is SGDLS, CDR2 YYNGEE. The V end was cut by 3 bases, the J end by 5 bases, with 5 bases between. CDR3 coding DNA: TGTGCCAGCAGCGCGTCGGAGACCCAGTACTCC. Protein sequence: CASSASETQYS.

The J gene is TRBJ2-7, the V gene TRBV24-1, with 8 bases identical to TRBD1. The length of the CDR3 is 14 residues. V shed 9 bases, J shed 1 base, and the junction held 7 bases outside the gene matches. Germline V gene data show CDR1 as KGHDR and CDR2 as SFDVKD. CDR3 protein: CATSSGQVSYEQYF. The CDR3 DNA sequence: TGTGCCACCTCGTCGGGACAGGTGTCCTACGAGCAGTACTTC.

The count of this clonotype is one. The chain has TRBV20-1 and TRBJ2-5; the match to TRBD2 covers 9 bases. With V trimmed by 7 bases and J by 5 bases, 23 bases remained unmatched. The CDR3 length is 18 residues. The germline CDR1 and CDR2 sequences are DFQATT and SNEGSKA (reference sequence). The CDR3 sequence is CSVPEGASGAGMEETQYF. CDR3 sequence (DNA): TGCAGTGTACCTGAGGGGGCTAGCGGGGCGGGCATGGAGGAGACCCAGTACTTC.

In its sample, this clonotype was seen many times. The CDR3 DNA reads as TGTGCCAGCAGTGTTACGGGGTTCGGTGGCTACACCTTC. Translation gives CASSVTGFGGYTF. The gene calls are TRBV2 and TRBJ1-2; D gene ambiguous. The CDR3 totals 13 residues. CDR1 and CDR2 from the germline V gene are SNHLY and FYNNEI. The V end lost 4 bases, the J end lost 7 bases, and 13 bases lay between the germline ends.

CDR3 bases: TGTGCCAGCAGCGTAGGTTCAGGGGATAATTCACCCCTCCACTTT. Protein: CASSVGSGDNSPLHF. The chain uses TRBV9 and TRBJ1-6; D possibly corresponds to TRBD1 (6 bases). Between the trimmed V and J ends, which lost 0 bases and 5 bases, there was a span of 9 bases. Per the germline V gene, CDR1 is SGDLS and CDR2 is YYNGEE. CDR3 size: 15 residues.

In this sample, this clonotype turned up many times. The chain links TRBV20-1 to TRBJ1-5, with 7 bases lining up with TRBD1. This CDR3 comprises 14 residues. Per germline, CDR1 DFQATT and CDR2 SNEGSKA (reference sequence). V shed 6 bases and J 3 bases; nucleotides not matched to a gene: 8. The CDR3 DNA reads as TGCAGTGCAAAGGACAGGACCCCCAATCAGCCCCAGCATTTT. Protein sequence: CSAKDRTPNQPQHF.

This clonotype has a count of ten or more. V gene TRBV19 combines with J gene TRBJ1-1; no clear D gene. CDR1 and CDR2 from the germline V gene are LNHDA and SQIVND (reference sequence). V was cut by 4 bases and J by 2 bases, with 17 bases left in between. There are 16 residues in the CDR3. The CDR3, as DNA: TGTGCCAGTAGTAGCCGCCGTGAAGGGAAAAACACTGAAGCTTTCTTT. It is translated as CASSSRREGKNTEAFF.

This clonotype was seen many times. The rearrangement uses TRBV19 and TRBJ1-6; the match to TRBD1 covers 8 bases. CDR1 and CDR2 from the germline V gene are LNHDA and SQIVND (reference sequence). V was pared by 4 bases and J by 0 bases, with 5 bases of the junction left unmatched. This CDR3 is built from 17 residues. The CDR3 DNA reads TGTGCCAGTAGTAACCGACAGGGGAGCTCCTATAATTCACCCCTCCACTTT. This sequence encodes CASSNRQGSSYNSPLHF.

This clonotype was recorded at least ten times. The chain combines TRBV6-5 with TRBJ2-7; the D is unclear. The germline V gene has CDR1 MNHEY and CDR2 SVGAGI. The CDR3 consists of 13 residues. V lost 2 bases, J lost 1 base, and 6 bases lay in between. The CDR3 DNA follows: TGTGCCAGCAGTTACAGGGCGTCCTACGAGCAGTACTTC. It encodes CASSYRASYEQYF.

This clonotype was recorded at least ten times. The chain has TRBV3-1 and TRBJ1-1; 8 positions match TRBD1. The trim removed 1 base at V and 7 bases at J, leaving 5 bases unmatched. Germline V CDR1 and CDR2: LGHDT, YNNKEL (reference sequence). The CDR3 extends over 14 amino acids. This chain's CDR3 is CASSQGTGKSEAFF. CDR3 coding DNA: TGTGCCAGCAGCCAAGGGACAGGGAAGAGTGAAGCTTTCTTT.

The sample holds a few counts of this clonotype. Just one base apart from a much larger clone, this may be a read error. The rearrangement uses TRBV10-1 and TRBJ1-1; 7 bases align to TRBD1. The CDR3 sequence is 14 residues long. Germline CDR1 and CDR2: WNHNN and SYGVQD (reference sequence). CDR3: CASSPDRPNTEAFF. CDR3 nucleotides: TGTGCCAGCAGCCCGGACAGGCCGAACACTGAAGCTTTCTTT.

This clonotype was counted a single time. This chain joins TRBV11-2 and TRBJ2-2, with no clear D. CDR3 length equals 16 residues. The germline V and J ends were trimmed by 0 bases and 0 bases, with 8 bases remaining between them. The germline CDR1 and CDR2 sequences are SGHAT and FQNNGV. The CDR3: CASSLELVTNTGELFF. CDR3 sequence (DNA): TGTGCCAGCAGCTTAGAGCTGGTGACGAACACCGGGGAGCTGTTTTTT.

The chain carries TRBV10-3 and TRBJ2-7; 7 bases are shared with TRBD2. The CDR3 runs to 13 residues. J was trimmed by 5 bases and V by 4 bases; bases with no gene match: 5. CDR1 and CDR2 (germline): ENHRY, SYGVKD. The DNA for the CDR3 is TGTGCCATCAGTGGGACTAGTCAGAACGAGCAGTACTTC. This sequence encodes CAISGTSQNEQYF.

This clonotype occurred a few times. V usage is TRBV5-1 and J usage is TRBJ2-2; TRBD2 might be the D (6 bases). There are 16 residues in the CDR3. Trimming removed 4 bases from V and 2 bases from J, with 15 bases in between. From germline, CDR1 is SGHRS and CDR2 YFSETQ. CDR3: CASSLYAGTNTGELFF. CDR3 DNA: TGCGCCAGCAGCCTGTACGCCGGGACTAACACCGGGGAGCTGTTTTTT.

The chain employs TRBV9 and TRBJ1-6, with D hard to call. This CDR3 is built from 13 residues. Trimming removed 4 bases from V and 7 bases from J, with 9 bases in between. Germline CDR1 SGDLS, CDR2 YYNGEE. This CDR3 is CASSQNSNSPLHF. CDR3 coding DNA: TGTGCCAGCAGCCAGAACAGCAATTCACCCCTCCACTTT.